The clone carrying this TCR beta chain showed up many times. No antigen is known for it. These data originate in a study of post-analysis software for immune sequencing data. This CDR3 has 14 amino acids. Germline CDR1 is MDHEN and CDR2 is SYDVKM. The V and J ends lost 3 bases and 5 bases respectively, with 13 bases between them. Study-level findings and limits: The F measure placed samples prepared in the same batch into strongly shared clusters. TRBV segments more frequent in patients than in controls numbered roughly 5 and included TRBV5-6, TRBV5-1 and TRBV20-1.

Built from TCR beta cDNA, the libraries had unique molecular identifiers in them. Researchers reported some 500,000 cDNA molecules coming from around 1 to 9.1 million T cells. MiXCR was run by TCRdb on the PCR reads, yielding one entry per CDR3 protein. The sample has just over 250,000 distinct CDR3 sequences; 30% to 45% are singletons. The chain employs TRBV28 and TRBJ2-5; perhaps TRBD2 as D (6 bases). The sequencing sample was made of blood. The TCR originated in a girl aged 10 to 17 with multiple sclerosis. The CDR3 here is CASSFVRAGETQYF. CDR3 nucleotide sequence: TGTGCCAGCAGTTTTGTCAGGGCGGGGGAGACCCAGTACTTC.